This paragraph covers one TCR beta chain sequence. The antigen this receptor binds is unknown. The input lacks base qualities; no much larger clone sits a single base away. V is clipped by 5 bases and J by 6 bases, and the sequence between their germline boundaries is 14 bases long. CDR1 SGHVS and CDR2 FNYEAQ are derived from the germline V gene. There are 14 amino acids in the CDR3, from cysteine to phenylalanine inclusive. CDR3 DNA is the only sequence kept; it has 42 bases, read in frame from the first base. Another Seattle source contributed samples from volunteer blood donors who had recovered from COVID-19. The collaborating institutions used their own protocols to collect whole blood in K2EDTA tubes. Collaborator samples were shipped for TCRbeta analysis as frozen whole blood, isolated PBMCs, or DNA extracted from either sample type. TCRbeta CDR3 regions were amplified from genomic DNA using the immunoSEQ Assay, a bias-controlled multiplex PCR. From the authors' description of their analysis: Nucleated cell counts per sample were estimated from amplification of reference gene primers within the assay. To quantify the absolute abundance of each unique TCRbeta CDR3 rearrangement, sequence reads were collapsed and filtered. For each sample, productive Simpson clonality was calculated as the square root of Simpson's diversity index over productive rearrangements. In its TCRdb copy, this immuneACCESS table keeps in-frame sequences only and misses some clones. Where compared with another copy, unresolved V genes explain less than half of these, and the others have no known cause. That table gives V, J and clone size, and the DNA gave D and trimming. This sample comprises roughly 170,000 clones, around four fifths of them detected only once. The ten largest clones take up roughly 8% of the sample.

The sample is drawn from a study of blood T cell repertoires in COVID-19 (dated by TCRdb to 2020 to 2021). Looking at the study overall: Samples covering the acute and convalescent phases of COVID-19 were provided by collaborators in the United States, Italy and Spain. The material from the prospective study consisted of cDNA or gDNA derived from T cells, B-cell-depleted T cells, or PBMCs. Subjects who had been exposed to COVID-19, were actively infected with it, or had recovered from it provided the deeply sampled blood TCRbeta repertoires that made up the dataset. The repertoires were made available in a free public database intended to serve as a resource for research on the immune response to SARS-CoV-2. Samples were obtained from the ongoing ImmuneRACE study (first 160 participants) and from some 1,200 subjects provided by 6 global collaborators. Nearly every sample came with metadata listing a de-identified subject ID, COVID-19 status, age in years and sex. HLA class I and class II types, where available, came from metadata supplied by the sample provider rather than from assay-based typing.

The paper as a whole reports these results and caveats: The amount of clinical and demographic metadata varied by source and participant and was provided uncurated.

The sequence came from a man aged 40-55 years who had recovered from COVID-19. The source material was peripheral blood. The rearranged segments are TRBV7-6 and TRBJ1-3; D gene: possibly TRBD1, on 6 matching bases. The CDR3 protein is CASSPTGPVNTIYF. The bases are TGTGCCAGCAGCCCTACAGGGCCCGTAAACACCATATATTTT.